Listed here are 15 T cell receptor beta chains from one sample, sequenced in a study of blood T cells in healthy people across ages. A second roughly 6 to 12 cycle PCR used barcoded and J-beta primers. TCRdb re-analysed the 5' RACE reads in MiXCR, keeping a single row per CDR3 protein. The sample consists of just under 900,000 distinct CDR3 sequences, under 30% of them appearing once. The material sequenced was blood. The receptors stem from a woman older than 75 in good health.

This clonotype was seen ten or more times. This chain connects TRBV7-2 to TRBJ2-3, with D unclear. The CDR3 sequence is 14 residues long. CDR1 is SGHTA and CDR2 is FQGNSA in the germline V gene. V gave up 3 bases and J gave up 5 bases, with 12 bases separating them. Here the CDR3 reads CASSFTLSEDTQYF. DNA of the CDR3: TGTGCCAGCAGCTTCACCCTCTCCGAAGATACGCAGTATTTT.

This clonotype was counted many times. The CDR3 DNA is TGCAGTGCTAGATCTGACGGGGGGGCTTGGGAGACCCAGTACTTC. It translates to CSARSDGGAWETQYF. The chain couples TRBV20-1 to TRBJ2-5; 8 nucleotides line up with TRBD2. Germline CDR1 and CDR2: DFQATT and SNEGSKA (reference sequence). The junction had 10 bases not matched to a gene; V was cut back by 2 bases and J by 5 bases. CDR3 length: 15 amino acids.

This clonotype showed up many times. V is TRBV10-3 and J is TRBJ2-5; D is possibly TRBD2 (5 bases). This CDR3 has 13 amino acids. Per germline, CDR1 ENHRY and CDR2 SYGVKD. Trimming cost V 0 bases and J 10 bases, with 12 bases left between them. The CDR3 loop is CAISESEMGSQYF. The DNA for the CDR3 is TGTGCCATCAGTGAGTCCGAAATGGGGAGCCAGTACTTC.

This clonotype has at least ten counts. The CDR3 DNA follows: TGTGCCAGCAGCTCAAACCTCCGGGACAGCCGGGGCTCCTACAATGAGCAGTTCTTC. Its protein product is CASSSNLRDSRGSYNEQFF. The rearrangement links TRBV27 to TRBJ2-1; 7 bases agree with TRBD1. This CDR3 region has 19 residues. The germline gives CDR1 MNHEY, CDR2 SMNVEV (reference sequence). Losses at the gene ends were 6 bases for V and 0 bases for J; bases not matched to a gene: 17.

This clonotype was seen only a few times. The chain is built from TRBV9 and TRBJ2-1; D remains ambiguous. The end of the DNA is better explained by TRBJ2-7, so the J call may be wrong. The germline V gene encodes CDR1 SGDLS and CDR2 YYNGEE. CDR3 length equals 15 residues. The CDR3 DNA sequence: TGTGCCAGCAGCGTACTGGTGGAATCCTACAATGAGCAGTACTTC. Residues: CASSVLVESYNEQYF.

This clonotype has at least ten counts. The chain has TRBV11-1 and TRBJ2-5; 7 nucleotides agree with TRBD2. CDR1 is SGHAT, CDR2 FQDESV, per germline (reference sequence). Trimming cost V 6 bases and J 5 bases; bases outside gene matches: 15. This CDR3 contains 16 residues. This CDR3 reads CASRRLPQRGEETQYF. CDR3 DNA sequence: TGTGCCAGCAGACGCCTCCCCCAGCGGGGCGAGGAGACCCAGTACTTC.

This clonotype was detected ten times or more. CDR3 amino acids: CSASPPRSGGTDTQYF. The CDR3 DNA follows: TGCAGTGCTAGTCCCCCACGTAGCGGGGGCACAGATACGCAGTATTTT. The rearrangement joins TRBV20-1 to TRBJ2-3; 8 nucleotides agree with TRBD2. Germline trimming cut 3 bases from V and 1 base from J; bases unmatched to any gene: 9. CDR1 is DFQATT, CDR2 SNEGSKA, per germline (reference sequence). The CDR3 runs 16 residues.

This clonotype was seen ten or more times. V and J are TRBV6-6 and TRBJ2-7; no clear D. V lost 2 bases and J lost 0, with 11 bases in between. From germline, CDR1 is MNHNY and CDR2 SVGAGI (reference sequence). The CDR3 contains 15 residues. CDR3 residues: CASSYPGQSSYEQYF. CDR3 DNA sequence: TGTGCCAGCAGTTACCCCGGCCAGAGCTCCTACGAGCAGTACTTC.

The CDR3 DNA follows: TGTGCCAGCAGCAGCCCAGCTGCAGGCCACAATGAGCAGTTCTTC. This sequence encodes CASSSPAAGHNEQFF. This sequence joins TRBV11-3 and TRBJ2-1, with D hard to call. Germline V gene lookup returns CDR1 SGHNT and CDR2 YENEEA. The V end lost 5 bases, the J end lost 5 bases, and 16 bases lay between the germline ends. This CDR3 spans 15 amino acids.

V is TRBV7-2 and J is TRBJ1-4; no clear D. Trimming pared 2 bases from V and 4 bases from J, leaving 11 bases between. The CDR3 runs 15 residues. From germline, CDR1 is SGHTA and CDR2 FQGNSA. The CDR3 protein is CASSLIAASNEKLFF. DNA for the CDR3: TGTGCCAGCAGCTTAATCGCAGCGAGTAATGAAAAACTGTTTTTT. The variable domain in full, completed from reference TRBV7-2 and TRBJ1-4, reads GAGVSQSPSNKVTEKGKDVELRCDPISGHTALYWYRQSLGQGLEFLIYFQGNSAPDKSGLPSDRFSAERTGGSVSTLTIQRTQQEDSAVYLCASSLIAASNEKLFFGSGTQLSVL.

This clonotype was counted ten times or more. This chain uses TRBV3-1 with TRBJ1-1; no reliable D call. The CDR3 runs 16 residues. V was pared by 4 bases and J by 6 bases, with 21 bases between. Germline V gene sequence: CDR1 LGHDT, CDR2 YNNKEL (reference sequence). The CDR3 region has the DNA TGTGCCAGCAGCCCCCAACAGCGGGTGAGTGGGGCTGAAGCTTTCTTT. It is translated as CASSPQQRVSGAEAFF.

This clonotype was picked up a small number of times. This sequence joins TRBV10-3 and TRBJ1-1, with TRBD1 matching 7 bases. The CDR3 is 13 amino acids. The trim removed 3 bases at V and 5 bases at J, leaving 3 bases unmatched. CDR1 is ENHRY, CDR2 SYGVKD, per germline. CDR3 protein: CAISDRGGTEAFF. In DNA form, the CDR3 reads TGTGCCATCAGTGACAGGGGGGGGACTGAAGCTTTCTTT.

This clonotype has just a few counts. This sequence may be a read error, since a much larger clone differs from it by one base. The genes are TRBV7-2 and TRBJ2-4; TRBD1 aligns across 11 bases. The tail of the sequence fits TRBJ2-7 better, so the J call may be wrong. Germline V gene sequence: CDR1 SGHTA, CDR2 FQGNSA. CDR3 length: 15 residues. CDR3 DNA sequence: TGTGCCAGCAGCAGCTGTGGACAGGGGGCACACGAGCAGTACTTC. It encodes CASSSCGQGAHEQYF.

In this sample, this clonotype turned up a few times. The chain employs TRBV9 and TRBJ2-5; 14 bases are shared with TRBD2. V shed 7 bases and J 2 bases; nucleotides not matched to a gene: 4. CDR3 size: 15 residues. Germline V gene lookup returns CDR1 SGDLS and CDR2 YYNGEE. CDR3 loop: CASGLAGGFQETQYF. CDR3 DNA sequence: TGTGCCAGCGGACTAGCGGGGGGATTTCAAGAGACCCAGTACTTC.

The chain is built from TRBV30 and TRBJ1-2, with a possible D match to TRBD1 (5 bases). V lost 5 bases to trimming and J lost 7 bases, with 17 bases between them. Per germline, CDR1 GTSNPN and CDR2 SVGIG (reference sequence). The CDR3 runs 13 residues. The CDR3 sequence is CAWGGWDRGGYTF. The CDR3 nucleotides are TGTGCCTGGGGGGGATGGGATCGCGGTGGCTACACCTTC.